The text below deals with one T cell receptor (beta chain). This clone was seen once. The clone's antigen remains unknown. Base quality data are lacking; no much larger clone is found one base away. This record belongs to a study of cytomegalovirus exposure and HLA in healthy donors (dated by TCRdb to 2016 to 2017). In terms of the full investigation: An earlier analysis of about 530 of the donors reported approximately 260 Gb of sequence data and 117 million unique TCR beta sequences obtained from about 179 million T cells. Across around 400 genotyped donors of the cohort, an average of approximately 240,000 unique TCR beta nucleotide sequences per donor were sequenced, and approximately 17% of those sequences were non-productive. HLA typing covered class I and class II loci at four-digit resolution. Genome-wide SNP genotypes for about 65% of the roughly 670 donors were used in a later genetic analysis, which treated that subset as a discovery cohort. An early release that covered roughly 600 HLA-typed donors contained about 300 gigabases of sequencing data and 70 million to 100 million unique TCR sequences. Among the roughly 400 genotyped donors, approximately 76% belonged to the genetic ancestry cluster associated with self-reported Caucasian donors. To predict cytomegalovirus infection status, the study brought together high-throughput TCR immunosequencing, statistical association of individual TCRs with disease status, and machine learning. Roughly 5 DR-DQ haplotypes were treated as single units for association and clustering because of strong linkage in the cohort. The study was designed to test whether signatures of past pathogen exposure could be identified by cataloging public T cell receptors. In addition to the first cohort of around 670 subjects, a separate validation cohort of approximately 130 different subjects was used. A later analysis re-analyzed previously published TCR beta repertoires from 666 donors and added high-resolution HLA genotyping to study TCR occurrence patterns. All discovery cohort repertoires had been generated using a single sequencing platform. An earlier analysis of about 620 of the donors applied high-throughput TCR beta sequencing to assess whether each TCR beta V gene segment acted as functional or pseudogenic. The study used immunosequencing to profile the T cell repertoires of 666 subjects and linked those repertoires to cytomegalovirus serostatus. Donor age, sex, ethnicity and CMV serostatus were compiled together with the repertoire data. Typing coverage differed by locus: A, B, C, DRB1 and DQB1 were typed in roughly 620-630 donors, DQA1 in 500 to 550, DPA1 in around 580, and DPB1 in around 490. Rather than using new phenotypic data, the later analysis identified candidate immune exposures from TCR beta sequences and from how often those sequences occurred across donors.

The cohort comprised 666 healthy bone marrow donors. At the time of sampling, every cohort member was nominally healthy, though immune exposures that went unrecorded were likely present. The donor was CMV seronegative and belonged to the group of 350 to 400 seronegative cohort members. Every donor gave a peripheral blood sample, and the peripheral blood mononuclear cells from that sample were used for TCR beta sequencing. Genomic DNA was extracted from the blood cell samples with the Qiagen DNeasy Blood Extraction Kit. Looking up the germline V gene (reference sequence) yields CDR1 GTSNPN and CDR2 SVGIG. The CDR3 starts with the cysteine, ends with the phenylalanine, and has 13 residues. The only DNA kept is the CDR3, 39 bases in frame from the first base. Between the V and J ends, shortened by 4 bases and 1 base respectively, the junction contains 10 bases. Libraries were constructed by the immunoSEQ multiplex PCR assay. The multiplex PCR relied on a mix of 60 forward primers for TCR Vbeta segments and 13 reverse primers for TCR Jbeta segments. The CDR3 region of rearranged TCR beta genes was amplified from genomic DNA with a multiplex PCR assay. The amplified TCR beta libraries were sequenced on the Illumina HiSeq System as 87-base-pair reads. The authors' analysis ran thus. A later analysis counted around 72 million unique TCR beta chains across the 640 or so repertoires, and some 11 million of these chains were shared by at least two donors. Raw reads were error-corrected and collapsed into unique sequences with a nearest-neighbor algorithm that merged closely related sequences to remove PCR and sequencing errors. CDR3 sequences were aligned to IMGT reference sequences to assign V, D and J gene segments. For a sequence to be retained, a match of at least six nucleotides to both a V gene segment and a J gene segment was required. Rearrangements were classified as productive when the CDR3 lacked stop codons and remained in frame with V and J, and all other rearrangements were classified as non-productive. Following IMGT convention, CDR3 was defined as the stretch from the second conserved V-encoded cysteine up to the conserved J-encoded phenylalanine. Sequences without an unambiguous match to a single V gene segment were excluded from the earlier analysis of almost 600 of the donors. In an earlier analysis of approximately 590 of the donors, V segments were called functional above 56.7% productive rearrangements and were called segregating when the between-donor standard deviation exceeded 5%. A statistical classification framework was developed to diagnose cytomegalovirus status using the catalog of TCR beta chain sequences. In a later analysis, V and J genes were assigned by comparing TCR nucleotide sequences against IMGT/GENE-DB human TR gene sequences. Using the TCRdist pipeline, a later analysis assigned CDR3 sequences along with most-parsimonious VDJ recombination scenarios. In a later analysis, each TCR beta chain was defined by its CDR3 amino acid sequence together with its V-gene family, and reads lacking a unique V-gene family were excluded. A later analysis removed 592 highly shared, low-generation-probability nucleotide sequences to deal with suspected cross-contamination and a sequencing artifact. In a later analysis, a clonal expansion index was calculated for each public chain from normalized within-repertoire ranks of inferred template counts. In a later analysis, generation probabilities were computed with a VDJ recombination model fitted to out-of-frame rearrangements, and the resulting probabilities were checked against IGoR. Hypergeometric tests were used in a later analysis to score TCR-TCR, TCR-HLA and TCR-CMV co-occurrence, with a repertoire-size bias correction applied to the TCR pairs. A later analysis estimated false discovery rates by permuting HLA or CMV assignments 20 times. In a later analysis, co-occurring TCRs were grouped using DBSCAN, and TCRdist sequence similarity was added for clustering within HLA-allele-positive subsets. Repertoires with fewer than 30,000 or more than 120,000 public chains were left out of co-occurrence clustering, as were five repertoires with anomalous nucleotide sharing. Drawn from immuneACCESS, this table holds only the in-frame rearrangements with V and J called that TCRdb kept. Clones are partly lost; checked studies trace under half to an unresolved V gene and leave the rest unexplained. That table is the source of V, J and clone size, and D and trimming were worked out from the DNA. Within this sample are under 150,000 clones, with more than 70% of them counted one time only. Together, the top ten hold 1.5% to 2% of the sample.

Overall results and qualifications from the work: A further reported finding was that TCR beta sequences accurately predicted the HLA-A and HLA-B alleles for most subjects in the first cohort. Most TCR sequences were seen in very few donors, while some public TCRs were found in many individuals. A later analysis found that most CMV-associated TCR beta chains appeared HLA-restricted, with HLA associations seemingly driven largely by CMV exposure. Linkage disequilibrium might explain the correlated functional status among segregating V segments, but an unknown experimental factor could not be ruled out. A group of highly shared sequence variants was considered likely to be a technical artifact of the sequencing pipeline. Compared with equally common non-associated chains, HLA-associated TCR beta chains in a later analysis were more clonally expanded and had lower generation probabilities. V-gene and J-gene trimming of TCR beta chains was associated with a missense DCLRE1C variant in a later genetic analysis, and the association was replicated in an independent cohort. In a later analysis, the rate of TCR association differed among HLA loci, with DRB1 alleles having the most associated TCRs and HLA-C alleles having the fewest. In vitro tests confirmed that a few of the cytomegalovirus-associated TCR beta chains recognize cytomegalovirus antigens. Strong co-occurrence of HLA alleles, especially DR and DQ, made assigning TCR associations to individual alleles difficult. This cohort had only TCR beta chains sequenced, and the lack of alpha or paired-chain data limited which features could be detected. A later analysis associated about 17,000 TCR beta sequences with specific HLA alleles at a false discovery rate of 0.05. The study gave a list of under 200 TCR beta chains associated with cytomegalovirus. The authors suggested that the approach could potentially be extended to other disease states and immunological phenotypes. Because counts were too low, approximately 15 rarely observed V segments, including chromosome 9 orphons, were excluded from the earlier analysis of fewer than 650 of the donors. Roughly uniform sequencing depth across donors was assumed in presence/absence analyses, although this assumption may not hold. Some IMGT-functional V segments, including TRBV6-2 and TRBV6-3, could not be distinguished by the 87-base-pair reads and were therefore excluded. CMV serostatus was the only immune exposure information available for the cohort. The classifier was reported to diagnose cytomegalovirus status with high specificity and sensitivity in both the original cohort and the validation cohort. A later genetic analysis reported fewer N-insertions in productive TCRs among donors in an Asian-associated ancestry cluster than the approximately 700-donor mean. In an earlier analysis of 587 of the donors, most TCR beta V segments appeared in productive rearrangements about 87% or about 30% of the time, broadly matching IMGT annotations. Because HLA typing was unavailable for some donors at each locus, only the typed subset was used in association tests. A later analysis reported that several top co-occurrence clusters appeared linked to parvovirus B19, influenza, CMV and Epstein-Barr virus.

The receptor chain draws on TRBV30 and TRBJ1-1; the D gene lacks a confident call. This clonotype was obtained from a woman aged 40 to 50 in good health and CMV-seronegative. The specimen sequenced was PBMCs. The nucleotides are TGTGCCTGGAATCTCAGGCGGAACACTGAAGCTTTCTTT. This gives the protein CAWNLRRNTEAFF.